Listed here is a single T cell receptor beta chain. The data derive from a study of blood T cell repertoires in COVID-19. Study information: Sample material is recorded as cDNA or gDNA derived from T cells, B-cell-depleted T cells, or PBMCs.

From germline, CDR1 is SGHTA and CDR2 FQGTGA. V was shortened by 4 bases and J by 2 bases, with 14 bases between the two germline ends. The CDR3 has 16 residues. Symptom resolution, clearance, or two negative PCRs marked the recovered donors of Cohort 3. Methods used by the authors: Estimation of nucleated cell counts was performed using reference gene primer amplification. Sequencing was performed with immunoSEQ multiplex PCR; in TCRdb, only in-frame clones are kept and a portion is missing. The DNA gave D and trimming, while V, J and clone size come from that table. The sample has under 300,000 clones, approximately 82% seen once; the top ten hold approximately 15%.

V and J are TRBV7-3 and TRBJ2-2; the D is unclear. The sequenced sample was PBMCs or T cells enriched from blood (not recorded which). This TCR derives from a man aged 35-49 years who had recovered from COVID-19. The CDR3 region is CASSSSVAANTGELFF. CDR3 bases: TGTGCCAGCAGCTCGTCTGTGGCGGCTAACACCGGGGAGCTGTTTTTT. Looking up the rest from reference TRBV7-3 and TRBJ2-2 gives the full variable domain: GAGVSQTPSNKVTEKGKYVELRCDPISGHTALYWYRQSLGQGPEFLIYFQGTGAADDSGLPNDRFFAVRPEGSVSTLKIQRTERGDSAVYLCASSSSVAANTGELFFGEGSRLTVL.